This T cell receptor (beta chain) was recorded in a study of blood T cells in healthy people across ages. Study-level points and caveats: Investigators treated diversity estimates from one million T cells as underestimates.

A second roughly 6 to 12 cycle PCR used barcoded and J-beta primers. MiXCR, run by TCRdb on the 5' RACE reads, gives a single entry per CDR3 protein. The profile shows almost 550,000 distinct CDR3 sequences, about 24% of them singletons. Germline V gene sequence: CDR1 SGHTA, CDR2 FQGNSA. The length of the CDR3 is 12 residues. Trimming removed 3 bases at V and 4 bases at J, with 6 bases between. This clonotype has at least ten counts. Its specificity is unknown. These data were also reused for a study on T cells of mothers and their children.

The receptor was isolated from a boy between 10 and 17 years old in good health. The V and J genes are TRBV7-2 and TRBJ2-5; TRBD2 might be the D (5 bases). What was sequenced was blood. CDR3 sequence: CASSFRGETQYF. DNA of the CDR3: TGTGCCAGCAGCTTTCGGGGAGAGACCCAGTACTTC.